This T cell receptor beta chain was identified in a study of T cell repertoires in cytomegalovirus infection. The wider study: Peptides in the study included HLA-C-restricted and HLA-B-restricted CMV epitopes. Indicated by public TCR beta signatures were CMV infection and matching HLA type.

Germline V gives CDR1 SGHRS, CDR2 YFSETQ. There are 14 residues in the CDR3. V was cut by 3 bases and J by 6 bases, with 12 bases left in between. General study results and limits: Dominating the ex vivo response were TCR beta clonotypes that were CMV-specific and HLA-C-restricted. Of the TCR beta families, the public ones yielded a cumulative frequency that identified carriers of CMV plus the relevant HLA.

From the reads, TCRdb called clonotypes with MiXCR, one entry per CDR3 protein. In the table there are about 770,000 distinct CDR3 sequences, under 35% of which are singletons. Note on this clonotype: Its matching antigen is unknown.

The rearrangement uses TRBV5-1 and TRBJ2-2; D not certain. The receptor comes from a human donor in good health (CMV status not recorded). Some clones in this sample may be carry-over from other donors' samples. The sample in question was cultured CD8+ T cells from PBMCs, obtained from culture after CMV antigen stimulation. The CDR3 is CASSSERLAGELFF. CDR3 DNA sequence: TGCGCCAGCAGCTCTGAGAGACTGGCCGGGGAGCTGTTTTTT.